The 19 T cell receptor beta chains presented below share a single source sample, sequenced in a study of blood T cell repertoires in COVID-19. TCRdb's copy holds only in-frame clones and misses some; the assay was immunoSEQ multiplex PCR. The sample includes about 120,000 clones, over 75% seen only once; the top ten take 25% to 30%. The source material was peripheral blood. Receptors were obtained from a man between 70 and 80 years old with active or convalescent COVID-19.

The chain employs TRBV25-1 and TRBJ1-5; D possibly corresponds to TRBD1 (5 bases). The germline V gene encodes CDR1 MGHDK and CDR2 SYGVNS. Trimming shortened V by 4 bases and J by 2 bases, and 15 bases separated the two germline ends. The CDR3 runs to 16 residues. CDR3 DNA: TGTGCCAGCAGTGGCTCAACGGGAGGGGGCAATCAGCCCCAGCATTTT. Protein product: CASSGSTGGGNQPQHF.

Only one count was recorded for this clone. The chain couples TRBV7-3 to TRBJ2-3; tentative D call: TRBD2 (6 bases). V lost 4 bases and J lost 2, with 10 bases in between. CDR1 and CDR2 (germline): SGHTA, FQGTGA. The CDR3 runs to 14 residues. CDR3 DNA: TGTGCCAGCAGCTCATTAGCGGACACAGATACGCAGTATTTT. Amino acids: CASSSLADTDTQYF. Full variable domain (remainder filled in from reference TRBV7-3 and TRBJ2-3): GAGVSQTPSNKVTEKGKYVELRCDPISGHTALYWYRQSLGQGPEFLIYFQGTGAADDSGLPNDRFFAVRPEGSVSTLKIQRTERGDSAVYLCASSSLADTDTQYFGPGTRLTVL.

This chain uses TRBV18 with TRBJ2-2, with D perhaps TRBD1 (5 bases). Germline assignment: CDR1 KGHSH and CDR2 LQKENI. V was pared by 1 base and J by 5 bases, with 8 bases between. The CDR3 length is 14 residues. The CDR3 sequence: CASSPRKGTGELFF. CDR3 DNA sequence: TGTGCCAGCTCACCACGCAAGGGGACCGGGGAGCTGTTTTTT.

The V and J genes are TRBV5-1 and TRBJ1-4; 7 bases map to TRBD1. The V segment lost 4 bases and the J segment 3 bases; nucleotides outside the gene matches: 3. CDR1 is SGHRS, CDR2 YFSETQ, per germline. The CDR3 is 14 residues long. The CDR3 DNA reads TGCGCCAGCAGCCCAGGACAGGCTAATGAAAAACTGTTTTTT. Its translation: CASSPGQANEKLFF.

V is TRBV7-2 and J is TRBJ2-1; D not resolved. The germline V gene encodes CDR1 SGHTA and CDR2 FQGNSA. Trimming shortened V by 3 bases and J by 4 bases, and 10 bases separated the two germline ends. The CDR3 has 14 residues. In nucleotides, the CDR3 is TGTGCCAGCAGCTTCGTTCCCAGTTACAATGAGCAGTTCTTC. Translating it yields CASSFVPSYNEQFF.

The J gene is TRBJ1-1, the V gene TRBV27, with no clear D. This CDR3 has 13 amino acids. Germline CDR1 and CDR2: MNHEY and SMNVEV (reference sequence). V was shortened by 5 bases and J by 1 base, with 8 bases between the two germline ends. In DNA form, the CDR3 reads TGTGCCAGCAGTCGCCGACAGAACACTGAAGCTTTCTTT. This sequence encodes CASSRRQNTEAFF.

The rearrangement uses TRBV10-3 and TRBJ2-2; D is unresolved. Germline V gene sequence: CDR1 ENHRY, CDR2 SYGVKD. This CDR3 region has 17 residues. V lost 0 bases, J lost 0 bases, and 11 bases lay in between. The CDR3 spells CAISESNLRSNTGELFF. CDR3 nucleotides: TGTGCCATCAGTGAGTCGAATCTGCGGTCGAACACCGGGGAGCTGTTTTTT.

J is TRBJ1-5 and V is TRBV6-5; a possible D gene is TRBD1 (5 bases). The CDR3 contains 13 residues. Germline CDR1 MNHEY, CDR2 SVGAGI. The V and J ends lost 7 bases and 7 bases respectively, with 14 bases between them. The CDR3, as DNA: TGTGCCAGCACCGGCGGGGGGGGGCAGCCCCAGCATTTT. Translated, it gives CASTGGGGQPQHF.

The chain is built from TRBV5-1 and TRBJ2-6; TRBD1 aligns across 10 bases. The CDR3 is 16 residues long. Germline lookup yields CDR1 SGHRS and CDR2 YFSETQ. V gave up 4 bases and J gave up 3 bases; unmatched junction bases: 4. CDR3 DNA: TGCGCCAGCAGCCAGACAGGGGGCTTTGGGGCCAACGTCCTGACTTTC. Residues: CASSQTGGFGANVLTF.

J is TRBJ1-2 and V is TRBV14; maybe TRBD1 (5 bases). The CDR3 is 13 amino acids. V was pared by 1 base and J by 8 bases, with 11 bases between. Germline-derived CDR1 and CDR2 are SGHDN and FVKESK. CDR3 DNA sequence: TGTGCCAGCAGCCAAGTACAGGAAGGGGGCTACACCTTC. Amino acids: CASSQVQEGGYTF.

Comment on this clone: The junction shows a germline mismatch at one end, possibly a read error. J is TRBJ2-3 and V is TRBV7-7, with TRBD2 matching over 9 bases. CDR1 SSHAT and CDR2 FNYEAQ come from the germline V gene (reference sequence). This CDR3 has 18 amino acids. CDR3: CASSPTPNSGGSTDTQYF. CDR3 DNA sequence: TGTGCTAGCAGCCCGACCCCTAATAGCGGGGGAAGCACAGATACGCAGTATTTT.

This chain connects TRBV3-1 (or the pseudogene TRBV3-2) to TRBJ2-3, with 9 bases matching TRBD1. This CDR3 contains 18 residues. Germline trimming cut 5 bases from V and 2 bases from J; bases unmatched to any gene: 14. Germline loops: CDR1 LGHDT, CDR2 YNNKEL (reference sequence). The CDR3 coding sequence is TGTGCCAGCAGCTCACGGGCAGCGACAGGGGGATACACAGATACGCAGTATTTT. This sequence encodes CASSSRAATGGYTDTQYF.

The chain has TRBV6-5 and TRBJ2-2; weak D call: TRBD1 (5 bases). Trimming removed 10 bases at V and 4 bases at J, with 13 bases between. CDR3 length: 13 amino acids. The germline V gene encodes CDR1 MNHEY and CDR2 SVGAGI. For the CDR3, the DNA is TGTGCCATCTACAGGTCTAGCACCGGGGAGCTGTTTTTT. This sequence encodes CAIYRSSTGELFF.

The V call is TRBV29-1, the J call TRBJ1-1; no firm D call. CDR3 length: 14 residues. The germline V and J ends were trimmed by 4 bases and 5 bases, with 17 bases remaining between them. CDR1 is SQVTM, CDR2 ANQGSEA, per germline. CDR3 nucleotide sequence: TGCAGCGTTGTAGGATCGGAGGCGGTAACTGAAGCTTTCTTT. This translates into CSVVGSEAVTEAFF.

In its sample, this clone was seen once. This chain connects TRBV5-1 to TRBJ1-6, with 10 nucleotides matching TRBD1. This CDR3 spans 16 amino acids. Germline-derived CDR1 and CDR2 are SGHRS and YFSETQ. With V trimmed by 4 bases and J by 6 bases, 7 bases remained unmatched. The chain's CDR3 is CASSLPGTGANSPLHF. CDR3 DNA: TGCGCCAGCAGCCTCCCCGGGACAGGGGCTAATTCACCCCTCCACTTT.

The J gene is TRBJ1-2, the V gene TRBV6-5; possibly TRBD1 for D (6 bases). Trimming left V 4 bases short and J 1 base short, with 10 bases between. The germline V gene has CDR1 MNHEY and CDR2 SVGAGI. This CDR3 has 14 residues. CDR3 loop: CASSLQGVNYGYTF. For the CDR3, the DNA is TGTGCCAGCAGTTTACAGGGTGTTAACTATGGCTACACCTTC.

This chain connects TRBV18 to TRBJ2-7; the match to TRBD1 covers 7 bases. The CDR3 sequence is 13 residues long. V dropped 3 bases and J dropped 5; count of bases not matched to a gene: 4. CDR1 and CDR2 (germline): KGHSH, LQKENI. CDR3 coding DNA: TGTGCCAGCTCACCGACAGGGCTGAACGAGCAGTACTTC. Its protein product is CASSPTGLNEQYF.

This chain uses TRBV5-1 with TRBJ1-3; D remains ambiguous. Germline CDR1 SGHRS, CDR2 YFSETQ. The CDR3 length is 16 residues. Trimming removed 0 bases from V and 2 bases from J, with 12 bases in between. CDR3 loop: CASSLGAQTAGNTIYF. The CDR3 DNA follows: TGCGCCAGCAGCTTGGGGGCCCAAACAGCTGGAAACACCATATATTTT.

The genes are TRBV11-2 and TRBJ1-5; D is perhaps TRBD1 (5 bases). The CDR3 contains 14 residues. CDR1 and CDR2 (germline): SGHAT, FQNNGV. V was clipped by 5 bases and J by 0 bases, with 8 bases between them. CDR3 sequence (DNA): TGTGCCAGCAGCCCGACAGCTAGCAATCAGCCCCAGCATTTT. Protein product: CASSPTASNQPQHF.